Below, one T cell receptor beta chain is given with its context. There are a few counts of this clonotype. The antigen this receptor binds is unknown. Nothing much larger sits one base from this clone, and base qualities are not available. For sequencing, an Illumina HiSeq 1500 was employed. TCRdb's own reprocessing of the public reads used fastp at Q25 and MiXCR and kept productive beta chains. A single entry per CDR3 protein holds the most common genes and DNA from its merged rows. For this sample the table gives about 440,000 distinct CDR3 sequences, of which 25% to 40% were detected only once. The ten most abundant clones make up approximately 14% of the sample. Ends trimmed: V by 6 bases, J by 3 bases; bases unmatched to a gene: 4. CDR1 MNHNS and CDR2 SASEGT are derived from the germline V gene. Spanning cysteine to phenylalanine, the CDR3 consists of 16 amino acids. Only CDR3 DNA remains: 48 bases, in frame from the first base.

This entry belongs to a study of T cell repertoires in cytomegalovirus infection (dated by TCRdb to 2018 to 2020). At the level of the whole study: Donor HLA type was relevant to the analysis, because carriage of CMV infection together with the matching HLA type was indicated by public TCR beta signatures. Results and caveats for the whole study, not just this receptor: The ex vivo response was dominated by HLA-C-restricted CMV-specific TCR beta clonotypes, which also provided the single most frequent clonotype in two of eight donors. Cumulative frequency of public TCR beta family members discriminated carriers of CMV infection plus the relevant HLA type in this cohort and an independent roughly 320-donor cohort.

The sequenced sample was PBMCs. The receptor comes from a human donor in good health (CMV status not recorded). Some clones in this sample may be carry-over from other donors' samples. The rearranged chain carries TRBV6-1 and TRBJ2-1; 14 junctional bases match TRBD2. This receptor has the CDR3 CASSRLAGGNYNEQFF. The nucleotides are TGTGCCAGCAGCAGACTAGCGGGGGGGAACTACAATGAGCAGTTCTTC.